The 6 T cell receptor beta chains below were found in one sample sequenced in a study of cytomegalovirus exposure and HLA in healthy donors. PCR primers comprised 60 Vbeta and 13 Jbeta primers. Only in-frame clones appear in the TCRdb table, and some are missing; sequencing was by immunoSEQ multiplex PCR. The table lists 100,000 to 150,000 clones, less than 85% of them singletons. Sequencing was performed on PBMCs. The receptors shown here come from a female donor in good health and CMV-seronegative.

The rearrangement uses TRBV7-3 and TRBJ2-5; TRBD2 matches at 12 bases. This CDR3 region has 15 residues. J lost 5 bases, V lost 5 bases, and 6 bases had no gene match. Germline loops: CDR1 SGHTA, CDR2 FQGTGA. The CDR3 sequence: CASSLAGGPHETQYF. In DNA form, the CDR3 reads TGTGCCAGCAGCCTAGCGGGAGGGCCCCATGAGACCCAGTACTTC.

The rearrangement links TRBV6-1 to TRBJ2-7; tentative D call: TRBD1 (5 bases). CDR3 length: 14 amino acids. The V gene's germline CDR1 is MNHNS and CDR2 SASEGT. Trimming shortened V by 0 bases and J by 4 bases, and 10 bases separated the two germline ends. The CDR3 is CASSEAWGRYEQYF. The CDR3 nucleotides read TGTGCCAGCAGTGAAGCTTGGGGCCGATACGAGCAGTACTTC.

The chain is built from TRBV19 and TRBJ2-1; 10 nucleotides match TRBD1. This CDR3 region has 15 residues. The V segment lost 0 bases and the J segment 8 bases; nucleotides outside the gene matches: 4. The germline gives CDR1 LNHDA, CDR2 SQIVND (reference sequence). CDR3 sequence (DNA): TGTGCCAGTAGTATAGAGGGACAGGGGTGGGATGAGCAGTTCTTC. Encoded protein: CASSIEGQGWDEQFF.

This clone was observed a single time. The V call is TRBV5-4, the J call TRBJ2-2; tentatively, D is TRBD2 (6 bases). The CDR3 sequence is 18 residues long. CDR1 and CDR2 from the germline V gene are SGHNT and YYREEE (reference sequence). Trimming took 0 bases from V and 2 from J, leaving 17 bases between them. The CDR3 DNA reads TGTGCCAGCAGCTTGGGCGGGAACGTTATGTTAAACACCGGGGAGCTGTTTTTT. It yields the protein CASSLGGNVMLNTGELFF.

This clone was seen a handful of times. The chain uses TRBV10-3 and TRBJ2-5; no reliable D call. The V end lost 8 bases, the J end lost 2 bases, and 9 bases lay between the germline ends. Germline CDR1 reads ENHRY; CDR2 reads SYGVKD. The CDR3 is 12 amino acids. The CDR3 protein is CAILTEQETQYF. The CDR3 DNA is TGTGCCATCTTGACGGAGCAAGAGACCCAGTACTTC.

V is TRBV11-2 and J is TRBJ1-5; 7 bases line up with TRBD1. This CDR3 has 16 residues. Trimming cost V 5 bases and J 0 bases; bases outside gene matches: 7. Germline lookup yields CDR1 SGHAT and CDR2 FQNNGV. CDR3 region: CASSDYRGRSNQPQHF. The CDR3 DNA is TGTGCCAGCAGCGACTACAGGGGTCGTAGCAATCAGCCCCAGCATTTT.